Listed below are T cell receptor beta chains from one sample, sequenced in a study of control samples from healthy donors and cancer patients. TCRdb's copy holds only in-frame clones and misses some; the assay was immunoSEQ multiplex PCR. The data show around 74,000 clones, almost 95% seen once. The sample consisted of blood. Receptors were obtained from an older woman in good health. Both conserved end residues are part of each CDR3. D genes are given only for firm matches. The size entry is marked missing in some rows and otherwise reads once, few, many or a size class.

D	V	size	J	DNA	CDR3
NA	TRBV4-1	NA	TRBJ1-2	TGCGCCAGCAGCCAAGATCATTCCCGGAAGGGCTACACCTTC	CASSQDHSRKGYTF
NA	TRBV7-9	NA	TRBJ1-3	TGTGCCAGCATCTCACGGGGCGGAAACACCATATATTTT	CASISRGGNTIYF
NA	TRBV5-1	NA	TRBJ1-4	TGCGCCAGCAGACCGGGACAAGGCGAAAAACTGTTTTTT	CASRPGQGEKLFF
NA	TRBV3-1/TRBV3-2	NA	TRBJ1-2	TGTGCCAGCAGCCAGACCGACAGGAGTTCTAACTATGGCTACACCTTC	CASSQTDRSSNYGYTF
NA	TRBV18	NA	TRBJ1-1	TGTGCCAGCTCACCGTCAGGGTCGGGCACTGAAGCTTTCTTT	CASSPSGSGTEAFF
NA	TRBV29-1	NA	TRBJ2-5	TGCAGCGTTGGCGAGACCCAGTACTTC	CSVGETQYF
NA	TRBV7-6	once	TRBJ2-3	TGTGCCAGCAGCTTAGTGGGACAACCCACAGATACGCAGTATTTT	CASSLVGQPTDTQYF
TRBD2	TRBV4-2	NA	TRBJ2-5	TGTGCCAGCAGGGGGACTAGCGGGAGAACCCACCAAGAGACCCAGTACTTC	CASRGTSGRTHQETQYF
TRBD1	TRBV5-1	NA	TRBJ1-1	TGCGCCAGCAGCTCTACAGGGGACATGAACACTGAAGCTTTCTTT	CASSSTGDMNTEAFF
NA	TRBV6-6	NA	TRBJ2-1	TGTGCCAGCAGTAACCTCCCGATCAATGAGCAGTTCTTC	CASSNLPINEQFF
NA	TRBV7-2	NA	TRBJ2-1	TGTGCCAGCGGCGGGGTCCGGTCCACGCGTGAGCAGTTCTTC	CASGGVRSTREQFF
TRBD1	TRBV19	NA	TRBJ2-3	TGTGCCAGTAGTACGACGGACAGGGGGCAAGCAGATACGCAGTATTTT	CASSTTDRGQADTQYF
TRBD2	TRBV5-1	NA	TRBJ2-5	TGCGCCAGCAGCTTGGCACTGACTAGCGGGAGTACACAAGAGACCCAGTACTTC	CASSLALTSGSTQETQYF
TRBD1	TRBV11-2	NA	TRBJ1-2	TGTGCCAGCAGCTCATCGACAGGGGGCACTTATGGCTACACCTTC	CASSSSTGGTYGYTF
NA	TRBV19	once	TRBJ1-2	TGTGCCAGTAGTAGGTCCAACTATGGCTACACCTTC	CASSRSNYGYTF
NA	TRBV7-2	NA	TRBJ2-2	TGTGCCAGCAGCTTAGCGGGGAACACCGGGGAGCTGTTTTTT	CASSLAGNTGELFF
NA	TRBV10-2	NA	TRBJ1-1	TGCGCCAGCAGCGCTCAAAGCGCTCTTGGGACTGAAGCTTTCTTT	CASSAQSALGTEAFF
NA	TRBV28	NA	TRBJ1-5	TGTGCCAGCAGACCGAGGACGGGCGGTGATCAGCCCCAGCATTTT	CASRPRTGGDQPQHF
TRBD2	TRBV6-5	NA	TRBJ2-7	TGTGCCAGCAGTCGGACTAGCGGAGGGGAGCAGTACTTC	CASSRTSGGEQYF
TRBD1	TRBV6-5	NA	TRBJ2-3	TGTGCCAGCAGCGTCTACAGGGGGCGCGAAGATACGCAGTATTTT	CASSVYRGREDTQYF
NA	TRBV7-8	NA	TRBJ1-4	TGTGCCAGCAGCACCGGAGTAGTCCATAATGAAAAACTGTTTTTT	CASSTGVVHNEKLFF
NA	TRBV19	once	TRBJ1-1	TGTGCCTCCATGACCAACACTGAAGCTTTCTTT	CASMTNTEAFF
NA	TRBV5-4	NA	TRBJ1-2	TGTGCCAGCACCCGGACAGACAATAACTATGGCTACACCTTC	CASTRTDNNYGYTF
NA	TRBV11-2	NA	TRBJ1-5	TGTGCCAGCAGCTTAGACATTAGCAATCAGCCCCAGCATTTT	CASSLDISNQPQHF
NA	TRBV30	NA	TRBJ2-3	TGTGCCTGGAGCCCTATGGGACCACGCTCGGATACGCAGTATTTT	CAWSPMGPRSDTQYF
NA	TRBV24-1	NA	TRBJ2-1	TGTGCCACCAGTGACCCTAATAACAATGAGCAGTTCTTC	CATSDPNNNEQFF
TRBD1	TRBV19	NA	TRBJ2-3	TGTGCCAGTAGGTCGACAGGGGAAGGTACAGATACGCAGTATTTT	CASRSTGEGTDTQYF
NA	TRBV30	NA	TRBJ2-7	TGTGCCTGGACTAGTTTGGACGAGCAGTACTTC	CAWTSLDEQYF
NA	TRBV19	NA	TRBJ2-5	TGTGCCAGTAGTTCATGGGACGGCCAAGAGACCCAGTACTTC	CASSSWDGQETQYF
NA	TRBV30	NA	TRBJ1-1	TGTGCCTTTTTAAGGAGAGGCACTGAAGCTTTCTTT	CAFLRRGTEAFF